This TCR beta chain comes out of a study of T cell responses to AZD1222 COVID-19 vaccine. Some clones are missing from TCRdb's copy, which holds only in-frame ones; the method was immunoSEQ multiplex PCR. The sample includes 100,000 to 150,000 clones, around 88% of them seen just once. The study pooled second doses at about 4 or about 12 weeks. Looked up from germline, CDR1 is KGHDR and CDR2 is SFDVKD. This CDR3 spans 18 amino acids. After removal of 0 bases from V and 5 bases from J, the junction contained 10 bases not matched to a gene. V usage is TRBV24-1 and J usage is TRBJ2-1; 9 bases align to TRBD1. The source was peripheral blood, collected 28 days after the second AZD1222 dose. This sequence originates from an adult who received the AZD1222 COVID-19 vaccine. CDR3 amino acids: CATSDLKGGTGKNNEQFF. CDR3 DNA: TGTGCCACCAGTGATTTGAAGGGGGGGACAGGGAAAAACAATGAGCAGTTCTTC.